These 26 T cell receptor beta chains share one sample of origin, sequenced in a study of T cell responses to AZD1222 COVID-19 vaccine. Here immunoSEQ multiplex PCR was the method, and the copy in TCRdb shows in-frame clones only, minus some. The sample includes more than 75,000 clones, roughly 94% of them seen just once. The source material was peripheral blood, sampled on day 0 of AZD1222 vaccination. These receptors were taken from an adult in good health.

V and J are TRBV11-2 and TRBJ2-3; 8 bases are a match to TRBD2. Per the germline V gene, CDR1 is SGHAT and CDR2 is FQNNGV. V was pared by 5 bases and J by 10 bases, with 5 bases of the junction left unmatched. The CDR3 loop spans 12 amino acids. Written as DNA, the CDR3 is TGTGCCAGCAGCCGGGGGGGGAGGGCGCAGTATTTT. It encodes CASSRGGRAQYF.

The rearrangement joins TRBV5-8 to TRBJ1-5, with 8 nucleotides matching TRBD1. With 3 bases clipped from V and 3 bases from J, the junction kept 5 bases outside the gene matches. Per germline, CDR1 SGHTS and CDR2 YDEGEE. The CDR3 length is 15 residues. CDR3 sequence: CASSSTGVNNQPQHF. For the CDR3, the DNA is TGTGCCAGCAGCTCGACAGGGGTAAACAATCAGCCCCAGCATTTT.

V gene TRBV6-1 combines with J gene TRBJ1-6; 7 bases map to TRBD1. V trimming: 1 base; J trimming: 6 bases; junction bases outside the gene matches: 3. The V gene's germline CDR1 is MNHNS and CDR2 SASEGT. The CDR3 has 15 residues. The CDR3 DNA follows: TGTGCCAGCAGTGAAGAGAACAGGGGTAATTCACCCCTCCACTTT. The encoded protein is CASSEENRGNSPLHF.

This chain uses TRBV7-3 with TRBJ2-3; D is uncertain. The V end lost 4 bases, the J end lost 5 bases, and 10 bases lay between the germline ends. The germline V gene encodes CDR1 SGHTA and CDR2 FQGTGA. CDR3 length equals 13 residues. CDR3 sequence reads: CASSSESLDTQYF. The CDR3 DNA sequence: TGTGCCAGCAGCTCCGAGTCACTAGATACGCAGTATTTT. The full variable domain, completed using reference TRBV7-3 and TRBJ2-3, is GAGVSQTPSNKVTEKGKYVELRCDPISGHTALYWYRQSLGQGPEFLIYFQGTGAADDSGLPNDRFFAVRPEGSVSTLKIQRTERGDSAVYLCASSSESLDTQYFGPGTRLTVL.

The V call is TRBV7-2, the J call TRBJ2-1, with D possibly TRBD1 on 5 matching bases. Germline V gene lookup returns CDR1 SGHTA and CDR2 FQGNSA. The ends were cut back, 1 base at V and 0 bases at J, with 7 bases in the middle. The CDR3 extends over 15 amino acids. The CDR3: CASSLDQGSYNEQFF. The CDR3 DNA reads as TGTGCCAGCAGCTTAGACCAGGGCTCCTACAATGAGCAGTTCTTC.

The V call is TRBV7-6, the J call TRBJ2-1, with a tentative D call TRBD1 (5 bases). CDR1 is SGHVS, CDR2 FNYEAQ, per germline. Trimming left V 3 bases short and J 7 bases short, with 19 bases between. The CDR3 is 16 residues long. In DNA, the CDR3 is TGTGCCAGCAGCTTCGTCAGAGACAGACCTCAAAATGAGCAGTTCTTC. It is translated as CASSFVRDRPQNEQFF.

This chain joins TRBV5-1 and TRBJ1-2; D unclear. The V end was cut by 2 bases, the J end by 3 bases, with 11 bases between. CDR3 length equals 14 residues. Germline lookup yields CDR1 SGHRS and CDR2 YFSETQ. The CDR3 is CASSLGMIDYGYTF. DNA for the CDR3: TGCGCCAGCAGCTTAGGGATGATCGACTATGGCTACACCTTC.

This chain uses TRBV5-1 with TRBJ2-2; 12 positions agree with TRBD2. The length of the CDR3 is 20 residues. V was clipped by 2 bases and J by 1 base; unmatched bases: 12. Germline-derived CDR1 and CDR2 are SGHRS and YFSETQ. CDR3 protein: CASSFRLAGDPRVNTGELFF. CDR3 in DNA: TGCGCCAGCAGCTTCCGACTAGCGGGAGACCCGAGAGTGAACACCGGGGAGCTGTTTTTT.

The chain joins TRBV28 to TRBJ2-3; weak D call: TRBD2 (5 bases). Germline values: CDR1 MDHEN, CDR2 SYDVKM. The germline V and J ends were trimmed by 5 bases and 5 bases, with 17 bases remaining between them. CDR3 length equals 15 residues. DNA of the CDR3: TGTGCCAGCAGTCCCCCATCTGGAGGCATAGATACGCAGTATTTT. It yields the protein CASSPPSGGIDTQYF.

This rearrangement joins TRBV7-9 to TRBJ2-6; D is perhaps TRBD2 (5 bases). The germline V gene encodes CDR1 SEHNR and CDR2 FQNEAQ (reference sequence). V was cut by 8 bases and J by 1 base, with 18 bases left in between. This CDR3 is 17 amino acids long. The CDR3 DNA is TGTGCCAGCCCTCCCGAAAGAGAGGGATCTGGGGCCAACGTCCTGACTTTC. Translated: CASPPEREGSGANVLTF.

Written as DNA, the CDR3 is TGTGCCAGCAGGGGGACAGGGAAGATTGACACCATATATTTT. Protein product: CASRGTGKIDTIYF. This chain uses TRBV27 with TRBJ1-3, with 9 bases fitting TRBD1. Trimming at V came to 6 bases and at J to 8 bases, leaving 8 bases not matched to a gene. The germline V gene has CDR1 MNHEY and CDR2 SMNVEV (reference sequence). CDR3 length equals 14 residues.

This chain's CDR3 is CASGWDSARNTIYF. As DNA, the CDR3 is TGTGCCAGCGGCTGGGACAGCGCGAGAAACACCATATATTTT. The gene calls are TRBV21-1 and TRBJ1-3; the table names TRBD1, a call not compared with the DNA. TRBV21-1 counts as a pseudogene. This CDR3 comprises 14 residues.

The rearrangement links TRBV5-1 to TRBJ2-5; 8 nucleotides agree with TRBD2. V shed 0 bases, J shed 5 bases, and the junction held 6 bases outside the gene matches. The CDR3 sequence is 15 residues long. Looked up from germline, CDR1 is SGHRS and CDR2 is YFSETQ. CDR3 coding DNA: TGCGCCAGCAGCTTGGCCGGGACTAGAGGCGAGACCCAGTACTTC. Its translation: CASSLAGTRGETQYF.

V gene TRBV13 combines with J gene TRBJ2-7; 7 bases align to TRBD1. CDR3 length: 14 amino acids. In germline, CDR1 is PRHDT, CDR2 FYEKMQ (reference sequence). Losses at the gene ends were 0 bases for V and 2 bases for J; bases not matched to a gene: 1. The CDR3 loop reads CASSLGQGAYEQYF. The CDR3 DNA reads TGTGCCAGCAGCTTAGGCCAGGGGGCCTACGAGCAGTACTTC.

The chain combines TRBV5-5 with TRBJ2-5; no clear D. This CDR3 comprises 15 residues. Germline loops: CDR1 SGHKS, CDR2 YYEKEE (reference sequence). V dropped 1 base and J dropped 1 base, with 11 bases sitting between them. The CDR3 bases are TGTGCCAGCAGCTTGTCTTTTAGGGTCCAAGAGACCCAGTACTTC. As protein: CASSLSFRVQETQYF.

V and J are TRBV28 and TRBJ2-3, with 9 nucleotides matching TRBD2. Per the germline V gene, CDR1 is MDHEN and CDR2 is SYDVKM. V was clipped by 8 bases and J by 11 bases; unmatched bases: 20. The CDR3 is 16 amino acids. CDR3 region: CASQTVSGRPDIGQYF. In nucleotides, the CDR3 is TGTGCCAGCCAAACGGTCAGCGGGAGGCCAGATATAGGGCAGTATTTT.

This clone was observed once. The CDR3 DNA sequence: TGTGCCAGTAGCCTGGGACAGGGGGGGAATGAGCAGTTCTTC. Translating it yields CASSLGQGGNEQFF. The J gene is TRBJ2-1, the V gene TRBV19; 11 bases map to TRBD1. This CDR3 is built from 14 residues. Germline CDR1 reads LNHDA; CDR2 reads SQIVND (reference sequence). V trimming: 6 bases; J trimming: 7 bases; junction bases outside the gene matches: 5.

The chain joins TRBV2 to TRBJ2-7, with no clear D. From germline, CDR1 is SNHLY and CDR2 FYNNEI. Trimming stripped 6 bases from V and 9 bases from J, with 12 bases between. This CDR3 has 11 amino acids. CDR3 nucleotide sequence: TGTGCCAGCAGCATGACCTCATCGCAGTACTTC. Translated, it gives CASSMTSSQYF.

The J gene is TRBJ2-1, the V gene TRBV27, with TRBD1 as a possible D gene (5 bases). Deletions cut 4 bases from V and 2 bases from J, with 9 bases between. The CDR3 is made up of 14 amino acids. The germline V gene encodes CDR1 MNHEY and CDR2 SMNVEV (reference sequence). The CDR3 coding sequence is TGTGCCAGCAGTTGGGGCGGTGCCTACAATGAGCAGTTCTTC. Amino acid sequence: CASSWGGAYNEQFF.

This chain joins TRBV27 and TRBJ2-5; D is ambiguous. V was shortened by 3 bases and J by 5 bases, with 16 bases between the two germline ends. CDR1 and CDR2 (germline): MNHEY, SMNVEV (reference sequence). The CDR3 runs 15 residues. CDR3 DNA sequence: TGTGCCAGCAGTTTGTGGGCCTATGCGCGGGAGACCCAGTACTTC. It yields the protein CASSLWAYARETQYF.

Here the CDR3 reads CASSRGLAGGFETQYF. As DNA, the CDR3 is TGTGCCAGCAGCAGGGGACTAGCGGGAGGGTTCGAGACCCAGTACTTC. The gene calls are TRBV11-3 and TRBJ2-5; 16 positions match TRBD2. Unmatched junction bases numbered 5, after V lost 5 bases and J lost 5 bases. The CDR3 extends over 16 amino acids. Looked up from germline, CDR1 is SGHNT and CDR2 is YENEEA. Supplemented by reference TRBV11-3 and TRBJ2-5, the full variable domain reads EAGVVQSPRYKIIEKKQPVAFWCNPISGHNTLYWYLQNLGQGPELLIRYENEEAVDDSQLPKDRFSAERLKGVDSTLKIQPAELGDSAVYLCASSRGLAGGFETQYFGPGTRLLVL.

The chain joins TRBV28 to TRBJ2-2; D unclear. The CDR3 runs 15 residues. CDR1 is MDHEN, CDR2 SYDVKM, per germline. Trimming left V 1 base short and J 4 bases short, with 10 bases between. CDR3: CASSLSGVGTGELFF. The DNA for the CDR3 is TGTGCCAGCAGTTTATCTGGGGTCGGCACCGGGGAGCTGTTTTTT.

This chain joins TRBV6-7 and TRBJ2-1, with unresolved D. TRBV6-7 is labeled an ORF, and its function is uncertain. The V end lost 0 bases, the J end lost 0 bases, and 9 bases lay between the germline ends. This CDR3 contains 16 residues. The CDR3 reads CASSYSRPCSYNEQFF. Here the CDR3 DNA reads TGTGCCAGCAGTTACTCTAGGCCTTGCTCCTACAATGAGCAGTTCTTC.

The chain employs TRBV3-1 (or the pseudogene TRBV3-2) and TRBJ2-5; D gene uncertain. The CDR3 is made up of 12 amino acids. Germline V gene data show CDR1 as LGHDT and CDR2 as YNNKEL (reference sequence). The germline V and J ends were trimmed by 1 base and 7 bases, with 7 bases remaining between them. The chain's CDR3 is CASSQGSRTQYF. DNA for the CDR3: TGTGCCAGCAGCCAAGGGTCCAGGACCCAGTACTTC.

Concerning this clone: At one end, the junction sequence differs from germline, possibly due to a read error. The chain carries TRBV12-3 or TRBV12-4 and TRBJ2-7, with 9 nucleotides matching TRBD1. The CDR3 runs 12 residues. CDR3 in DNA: TGTGCCAGCAGCCGACAGGGGGGCGAGCAAAACTTC. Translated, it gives CASSRQGGEQNF.

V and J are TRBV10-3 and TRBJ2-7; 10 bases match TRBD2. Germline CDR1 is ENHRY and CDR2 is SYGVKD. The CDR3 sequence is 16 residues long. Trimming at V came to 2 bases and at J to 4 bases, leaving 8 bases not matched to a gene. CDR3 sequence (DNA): TGTGCCATCAGTGAGAGAGGGGGGACTAGCGCGTACGAGCAGTACTTC. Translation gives CAISERGGTSAYEQYF.